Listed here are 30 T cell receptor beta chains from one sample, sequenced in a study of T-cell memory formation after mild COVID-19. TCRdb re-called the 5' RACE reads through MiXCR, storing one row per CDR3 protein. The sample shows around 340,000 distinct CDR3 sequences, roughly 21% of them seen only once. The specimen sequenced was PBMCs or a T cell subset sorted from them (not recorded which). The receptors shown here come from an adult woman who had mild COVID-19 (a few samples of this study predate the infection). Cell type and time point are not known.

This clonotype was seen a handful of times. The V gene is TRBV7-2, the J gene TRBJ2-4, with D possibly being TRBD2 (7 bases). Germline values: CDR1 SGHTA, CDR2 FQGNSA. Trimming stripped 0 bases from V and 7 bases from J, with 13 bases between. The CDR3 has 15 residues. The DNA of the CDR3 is TGTGCCAGCAGCTTAGCGGCTCGGGGGGCGAACATTCAGTACTTC. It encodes CASSLAARGANIQYF.

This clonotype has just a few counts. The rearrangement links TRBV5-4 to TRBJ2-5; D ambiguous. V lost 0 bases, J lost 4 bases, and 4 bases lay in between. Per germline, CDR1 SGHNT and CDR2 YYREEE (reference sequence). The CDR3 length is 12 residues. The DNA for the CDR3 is TGTGCCAGCAGCTTGGGGGTAGAGACCCAGTACTTC. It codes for CASSLGVETQYF.

The CDR3 sequence: CASSQTPSGANVLTF. The CDR3 bases are TGTGCCAGCAGCCAGACACCTTCTGGGGCCAACGTCCTGACTTTC. The chain combines TRBV5-4 with TRBJ2-6; no definite D call. V lost 4 bases and J 1 base, leaving 9 bases between the germline ends. This CDR3 is built from 15 residues. Germline CDR1 reads SGHNT; CDR2 reads YYREEE (reference sequence).

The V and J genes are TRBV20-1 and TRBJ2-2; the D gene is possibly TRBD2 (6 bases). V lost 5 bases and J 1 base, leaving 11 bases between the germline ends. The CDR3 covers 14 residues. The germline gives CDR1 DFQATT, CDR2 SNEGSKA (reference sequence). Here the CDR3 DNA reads TGCAGTGCTCGTCAGGGAGGGAACACCGGGGAGCTGTTTTTT. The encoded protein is CSARQGGNTGELFF.

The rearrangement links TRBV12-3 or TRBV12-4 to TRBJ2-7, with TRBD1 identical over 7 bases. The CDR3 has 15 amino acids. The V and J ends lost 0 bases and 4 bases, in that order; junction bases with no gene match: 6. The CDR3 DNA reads TGTGCCAGCAGTTTAGCACAGGGGCAATGGTACGAGCAGTACTTC. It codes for CASSLAQGQWYEQYF.

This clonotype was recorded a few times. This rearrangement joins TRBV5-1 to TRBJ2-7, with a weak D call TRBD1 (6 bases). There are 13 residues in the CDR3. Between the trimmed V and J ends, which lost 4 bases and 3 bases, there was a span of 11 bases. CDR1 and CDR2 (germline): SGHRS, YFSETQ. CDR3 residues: CASSPGQIYEQYF. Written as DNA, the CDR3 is TGCGCCAGCAGCCCCGGACAGATCTACGAGCAGTACTTC.

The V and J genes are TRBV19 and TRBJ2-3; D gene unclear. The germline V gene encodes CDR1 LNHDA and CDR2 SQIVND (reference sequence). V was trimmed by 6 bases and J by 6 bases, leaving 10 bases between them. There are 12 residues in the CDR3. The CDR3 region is CASRVSGDTQYF. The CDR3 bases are TGTGCCAGTAGGGTATCAGGTGATACGCAGTATTTT.

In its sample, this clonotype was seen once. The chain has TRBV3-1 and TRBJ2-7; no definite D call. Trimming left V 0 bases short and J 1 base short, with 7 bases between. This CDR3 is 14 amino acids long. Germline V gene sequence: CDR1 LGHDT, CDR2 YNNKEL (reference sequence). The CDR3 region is CASSQEALSYEQYF. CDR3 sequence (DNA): TGTGCCAGCAGCCAAGAGGCGCTATCCTACGAGCAGTACTTC.

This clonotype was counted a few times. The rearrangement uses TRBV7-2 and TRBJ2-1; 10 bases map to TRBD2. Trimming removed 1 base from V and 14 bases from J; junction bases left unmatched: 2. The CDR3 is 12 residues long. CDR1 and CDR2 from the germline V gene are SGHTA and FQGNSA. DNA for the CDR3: TGTGCCAGCAGCTTAGGGCTAGCGGGAGAGTTCTTC. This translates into CASSLGLAGEFF.

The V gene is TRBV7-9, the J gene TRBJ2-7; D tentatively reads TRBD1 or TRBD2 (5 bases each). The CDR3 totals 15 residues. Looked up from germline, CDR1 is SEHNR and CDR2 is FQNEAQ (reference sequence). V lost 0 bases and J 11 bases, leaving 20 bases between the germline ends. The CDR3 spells CASSLAGPKGPKEYF. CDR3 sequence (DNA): TGTGCCAGCAGCTTAGCGGGACCCAAGGGGCCTAAAGAGTACTTC. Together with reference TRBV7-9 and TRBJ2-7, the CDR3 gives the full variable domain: DTGVSQNPRHKITKRGQNVTFRCDPISEHNRLYWYRQTLGQGPEFLTYFQNEAQLEKSRLLSDRFSAERPKGSFSTLEIQRTEQGDSAMYLCASSLAGPKGPKEYFGPGTRLTVT.

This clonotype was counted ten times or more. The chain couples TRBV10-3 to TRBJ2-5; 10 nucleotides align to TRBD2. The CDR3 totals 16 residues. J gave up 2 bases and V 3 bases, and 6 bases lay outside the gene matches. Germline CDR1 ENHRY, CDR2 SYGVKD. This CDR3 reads CAISDDIAGGQETQYF. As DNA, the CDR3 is TGTGCCATCAGTGACGACATAGCGGGGGGACAAGAGACCCAGTACTTC.

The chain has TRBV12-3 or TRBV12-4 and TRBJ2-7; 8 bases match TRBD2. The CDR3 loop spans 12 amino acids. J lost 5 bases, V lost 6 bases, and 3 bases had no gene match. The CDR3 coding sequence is TGTGCCAGCAGACGAGCGGGAGACGAGCAGTACTTC. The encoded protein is CASRRAGDEQYF.

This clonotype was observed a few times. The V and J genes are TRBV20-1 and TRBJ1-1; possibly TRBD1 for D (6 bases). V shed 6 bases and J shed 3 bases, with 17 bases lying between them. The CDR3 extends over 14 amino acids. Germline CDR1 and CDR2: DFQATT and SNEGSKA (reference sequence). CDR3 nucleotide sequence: TGCAGTGCCAAGTGGGGGGGCAGGGACACTGAAGCTTTCTTT. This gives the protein CSAKWGGRDTEAFF.

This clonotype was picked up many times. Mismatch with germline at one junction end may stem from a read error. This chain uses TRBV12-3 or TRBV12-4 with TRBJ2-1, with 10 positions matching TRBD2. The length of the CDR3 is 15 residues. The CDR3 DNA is TGTGCCAGCAGTCTAGCGGGGGATTATTACAATGAGCAGTTCTTC. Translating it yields CASSLAGDYYNEQFF.

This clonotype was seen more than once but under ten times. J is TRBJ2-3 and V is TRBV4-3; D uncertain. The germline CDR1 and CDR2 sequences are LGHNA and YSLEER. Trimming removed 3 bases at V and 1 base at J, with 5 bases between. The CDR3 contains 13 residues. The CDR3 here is CASSHDRTDTQYF. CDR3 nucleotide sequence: TGCGCCAGCAGCCATGACCGCACAGATACGCAGTATTTT.

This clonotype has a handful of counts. The CDR3 region has the DNA TGCGCCAGCAGCCAAGATCTAAGGATCTCCTATGGCTACACCTTC. As protein: CASSQDLRISYGYTF. V gene TRBV4-1 combines with J gene TRBJ1-2; no firm D call. The CDR3 is 15 residues long. Trimming cost V 0 bases and J 4 bases, with 12 bases left between them. The germline CDR1 and CDR2 sequences are MGHRA and YSYEKL.

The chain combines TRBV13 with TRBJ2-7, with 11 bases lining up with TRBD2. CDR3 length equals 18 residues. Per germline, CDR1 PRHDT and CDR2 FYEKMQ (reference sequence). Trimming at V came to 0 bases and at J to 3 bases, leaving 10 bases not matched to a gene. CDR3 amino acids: CASSLGQLAGALRYEQYF. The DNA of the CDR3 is TGTGCCAGCAGCTTAGGCCAACTAGCGGGGGCCCTCCGCTACGAGCAGTACTTC.

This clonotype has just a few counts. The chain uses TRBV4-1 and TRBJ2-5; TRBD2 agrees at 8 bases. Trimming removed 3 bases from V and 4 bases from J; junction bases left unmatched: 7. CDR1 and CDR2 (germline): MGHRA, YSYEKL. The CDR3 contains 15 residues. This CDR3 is CASSQLGLAGETQYF. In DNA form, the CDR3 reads TGCGCCAGCAGCCAGCTCGGACTAGCCGGAGAGACCCAGTACTTC.

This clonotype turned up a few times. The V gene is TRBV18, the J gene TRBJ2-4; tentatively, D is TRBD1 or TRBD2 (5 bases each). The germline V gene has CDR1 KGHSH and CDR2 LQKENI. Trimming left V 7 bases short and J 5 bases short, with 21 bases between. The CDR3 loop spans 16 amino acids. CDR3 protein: CASFSLTGGGENIQYF. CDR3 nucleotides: TGTGCCAGCTTCTCCCTCACTGGGGGTGGCGAAAACATTCAGTACTTC. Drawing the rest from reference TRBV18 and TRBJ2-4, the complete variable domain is NAGVMQNPRHLVRRRGQEARLRCSPMKGHSHVYWYRQLPEEGLKFMVYLQKENIIDESGMPKERFSAEFPKEGPSILRIQQVVRGDSAAYFCASFSLTGGGENIQYFGAGTRLSVL.

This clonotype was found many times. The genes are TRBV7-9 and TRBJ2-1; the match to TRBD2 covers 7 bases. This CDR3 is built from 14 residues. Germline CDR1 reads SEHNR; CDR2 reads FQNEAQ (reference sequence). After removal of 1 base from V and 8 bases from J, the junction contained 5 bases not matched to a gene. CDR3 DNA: TGTGCCAGCAGCTTAGGGGCGGGAGTGGATGAGCAGTTCTTC. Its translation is CASSLGAGVDEQFF.

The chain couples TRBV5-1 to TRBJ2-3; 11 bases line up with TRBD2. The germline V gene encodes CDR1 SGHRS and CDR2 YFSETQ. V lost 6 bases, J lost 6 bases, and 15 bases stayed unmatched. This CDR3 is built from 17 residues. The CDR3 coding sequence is TGCGCCAGCACCAAAAATTTAGCGGGAGGGCCTGCGGATACGCAGTATTTT. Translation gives CASTKNLAGGPADTQYF.

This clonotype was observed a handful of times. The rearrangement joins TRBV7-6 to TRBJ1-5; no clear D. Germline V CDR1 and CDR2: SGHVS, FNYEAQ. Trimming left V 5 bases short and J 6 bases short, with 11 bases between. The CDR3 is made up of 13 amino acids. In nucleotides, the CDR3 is TGTGCCAGCAGCCTGGCGCCGTTTCAGCCCCAGCATTTT. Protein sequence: CASSLAPFQPQHF.

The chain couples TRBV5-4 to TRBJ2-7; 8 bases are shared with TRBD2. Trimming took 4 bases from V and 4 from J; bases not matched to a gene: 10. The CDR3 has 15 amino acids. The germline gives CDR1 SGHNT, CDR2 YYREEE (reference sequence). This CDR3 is CASSPGTRGVYEQYF. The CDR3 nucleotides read TGTGCCAGCAGCCCCGGGACTAGGGGGGTATACGAGCAGTACTTC.

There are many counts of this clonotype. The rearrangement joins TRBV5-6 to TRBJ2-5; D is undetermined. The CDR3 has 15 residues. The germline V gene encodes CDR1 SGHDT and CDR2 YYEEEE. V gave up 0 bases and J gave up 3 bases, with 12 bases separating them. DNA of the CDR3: TGTGCCAGCAGCTTGGTCGAGGAGATAGAAGAGACCCAGTACTTC. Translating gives CASSLVEEIEETQYF.

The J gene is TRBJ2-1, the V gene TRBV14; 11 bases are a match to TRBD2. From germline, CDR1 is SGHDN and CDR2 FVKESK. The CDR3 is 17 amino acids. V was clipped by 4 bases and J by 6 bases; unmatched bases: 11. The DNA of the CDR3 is TGTGCCAGCAGCCTCTGGCCGGGACTAGCGGAATCCAATGAGCAGTTCTTC. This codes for CASSLWPGLAESNEQFF.

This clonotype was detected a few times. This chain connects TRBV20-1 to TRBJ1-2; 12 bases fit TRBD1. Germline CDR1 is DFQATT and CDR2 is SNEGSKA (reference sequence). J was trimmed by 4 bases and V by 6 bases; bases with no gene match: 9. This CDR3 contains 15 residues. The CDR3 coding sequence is TGCAGTGCAAACCGGGGACAGGGGGCGAGCTATGGCTACACCTTC. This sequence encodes CSANRGQGASYGYTF.

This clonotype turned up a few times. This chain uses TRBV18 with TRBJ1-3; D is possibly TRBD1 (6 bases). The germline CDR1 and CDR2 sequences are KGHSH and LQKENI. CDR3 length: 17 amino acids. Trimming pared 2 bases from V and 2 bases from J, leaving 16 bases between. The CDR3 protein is CASSPTGGSGTGNTIYF. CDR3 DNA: TGTGCCAGCTCACCAACCGGGGGCTCAGGCACTGGAAACACCATATATTTT.

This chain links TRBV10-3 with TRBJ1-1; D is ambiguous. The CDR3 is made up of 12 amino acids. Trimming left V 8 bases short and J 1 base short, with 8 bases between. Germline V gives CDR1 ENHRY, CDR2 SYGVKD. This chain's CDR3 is CAISAANTEAFF. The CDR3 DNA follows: TGTGCCATCTCGGCGGCGAACACTGAAGCTTTCTTT.

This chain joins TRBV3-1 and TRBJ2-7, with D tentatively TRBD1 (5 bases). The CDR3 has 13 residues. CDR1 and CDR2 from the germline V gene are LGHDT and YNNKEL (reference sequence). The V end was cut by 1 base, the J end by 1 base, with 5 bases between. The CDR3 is CASSQAGSYEQYF. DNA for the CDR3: TGTGCCAGCAGCCAAGCAGGGTCCTACGAGCAGTACTTC.

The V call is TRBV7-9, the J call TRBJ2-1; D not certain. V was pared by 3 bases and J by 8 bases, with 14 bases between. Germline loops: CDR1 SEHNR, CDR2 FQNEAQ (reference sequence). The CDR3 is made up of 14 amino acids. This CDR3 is CASSFVRSAHEQFF. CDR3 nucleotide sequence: TGTGCCAGCAGCTTCGTGCGGTCGGCTCATGAGCAGTTCTTC.